A selection of T cell receptor beta chains follows, all from one sample in a study of T cell repertoires in cytomegalovirus infection. TCRdb analysed the reads with MiXCR anew, one entry per CDR3 protein. The profile shows tens of thousands of distinct CDR3 sequences, 3% to 4.5% of them singletons. Input material: PBMCs. The origin of the receptors is a human donor in good health (CMV status not recorded). Some clones in this sample may be carry-over from other donors' samples. CDR3s include the opening cysteine and the closing phenylalanine or tryptophan. Each record gives: V gene, J gene, clone size, D gene, CDR3 protein, CDR3 DNA. D genes are given only for firm matches. The listing skips clone size in some rows; elsewhere it reads once, few, many or a size class.

V gene: TRBV4-3; J gene: TRBJ2-5; clone size: NA; D gene: NA; CDR3 protein: CASSPDTGGWETQYF; CDR3 DNA: TGCGCCAGCAGCCCCGACACCGGGGGATGGGAGACCCAGTACTTC
V gene: TRBV7-9; J gene: TRBJ1-1; clone size: many; D gene: NA; CDR3 protein: CASSNDGYTEAFF; CDR3 DNA: TGTGCCAGCAGCAATGACGGGTACACTGAAGCTTTCTTT
V gene: TRBV7-9; J gene: TRBJ2-3; clone size: many; D gene: NA; CDR3 protein: CASSLIADTQYF; CDR3 DNA: TGTGCCAGCAGCCTGATAGCAGATACGCAGTATTTT
V gene: TRBV7-2; J gene: TRBJ2-1; clone size: many; D gene: TRBD2; CDR3 protein: CASKSVGGRNEQFF; CDR3 DNA: TGTGCCAGCAAAAGTGTAGGCGGGAGGAATGAGCAGTTCTTC
V gene: TRBV2; J gene: TRBJ2-7; clone size: many; D gene: TRBD2; CDR3 protein: CASSVGGGIYEQYF; CDR3 DNA: TGTGCCAGCAGTGTAGGCGGGGGGATCTACGAGCAGTACTTC
V gene: TRBV19; J gene: TRBJ1-5; clone size: many; D gene: NA; CDR3 protein: CASIPGSYSNQPQHF; CDR3 DNA: TGTGCCAGTATCCCAGGGAGTTATAGCAATCAGCCCCAGCATTTT
V gene: TRBV5-1; J gene: TRBJ1-2; clone size: many; D gene: NA; CDR3 protein: CASSGLGNNYGYTF; CDR3 DNA: TGCGCCAGCAGCGGCCTGGGGAATAACTATGGCTACACCTTC
V gene: TRBV7-2; J gene: TRBJ2-2; clone size: few; D gene: NA; CDR3 protein: CASSLFALHGGGANTGELFF; CDR3 DNA: TGTGCCAGCAGCTTATTCGCGTTGCATGGTGGGGGTGCGAACACCGGGGAGCTGTTTTTT
V gene: TRBV7-2; J gene: TRBJ2-2; clone size: many; D gene: NA; CDR3 protein: CASSLNAQTTNTGELFF; CDR3 DNA: TGTGCCAGCAGCTTAAATGCCCAGACAACGAACACCGGGGAGCTGTTTTTT
V gene: TRBV7-2; J gene: TRBJ2-2; clone size: many; D gene: NA; CDR3 protein: CASSLAGAAGELFF; CDR3 DNA: TGTGCCAGCAGCTTAGCGGGGGCGGCCGGGGAGCTGTTTTTT
V gene: TRBV7-2; J gene: TRBJ2-3; clone size: many; D gene: NA; CDR3 protein: CASSSYRSSTDTQYF; CDR3 DNA: TGTGCCAGCAGCAGCTACAGGTCTAGCACAGATACGCAGTATTTT
V gene: TRBV7-8; J gene: TRBJ1-5; clone size: many; D gene: NA; CDR3 protein: CASSSNGPAGNQPQHF; CDR3 DNA: TGTGCCAGCAGCTCGAACGGACCGGCGGGTAATCAGCCCCAGCATTTT
V gene: TRBV7-2; J gene: TRBJ2-5; clone size: few; D gene: NA; CDR3 protein: CASSSLVGLSPRETQYF; CDR3 DNA: TGTGCCAGCAGCTCCCTGGTTGGTCTATCCCCCCGGGAGACCCAGTACTTC
V gene: TRBV10-3; J gene: TRBJ2-1; clone size: many; D gene: TRBD2; CDR3 protein: CAASRGESYNEQFF; CDR3 DNA: TGTGCCGCCTCCCGGGGGGAAAGCTACAATGAGCAGTTCTTC
V gene: TRBV6-6; J gene: TRBJ2-2; clone size: many; D gene: NA; CDR3 protein: CASSKTGLFF; CDR3 DNA: TGTGCCAGCAGTAAGACAGGGCTGTTTTTT
V gene: TRBV7-2; J gene: TRBJ2-5; clone size: many; D gene: NA; CDR3 protein: CASSPGPGGAQYF; CDR3 DNA: TGTGCCAGCAGTCCCGGTCCCGGAGGGGCCCAGTACTTC
V gene: TRBV20-1; J gene: TRBJ2-1; clone size: many; D gene: NA; CDR3 protein: CSARAGSSYNEQFF; CDR3 DNA: TGCAGTGCTAGAGCGGGGTCCTCCTACAATGAGCAGTTCTTC
V gene: TRBV7-2; J gene: TRBJ2-3; clone size: many; D gene: TRBD2; CDR3 protein: CASSRRTSGRAIDTQYF; CDR3 DNA: TGTGCCAGCAGCCGAAGGACTAGCGGGAGGGCCATAGATACGCAGTATTTT
V gene: TRBV7-2; J gene: TRBJ2-1; clone size: many; D gene: TRBD1; CDR3 protein: CASSFSGGYNEQFF; CDR3 DNA: TGTGCCAGCAGCTTTTCAGGGGGCTACAATGAGCAGTTCTTC
V gene: TRBV19; J gene: TRBJ1-1; clone size: many; D gene: NA; CDR3 protein: CASRGRQNTEAFF; CDR3 DNA: TGTGCCAGCAGGGGACGGCAGAACACTGAAGCTTTCTTT
V gene: TRBV7-2; J gene: TRBJ2-2; clone size: many; D gene: NA; CDR3 protein: CASRRWGDNTGELFF; CDR3 DNA: TGTGCTAGTCGGCGGTGGGGGGACAACACCGGGGAGCTGTTTTTT
V gene: TRBV7-2; J gene: TRBJ2-3; clone size: many; D gene: NA; CDR3 protein: CASRPGPTDTQYF; CDR3 DNA: TGTGCCAGCAGACCAGGTCCCACAGATACGCAGTATTTT
V gene: TRBV12-3/TRBV12-4; J gene: TRBJ2-2; clone size: many; D gene: NA; CDR3 protein: CASRGTTGELFF; CDR3 DNA: TGTGCCAGCAGGGGAACTACCGGGGAGCTGTTTTTT
V gene: TRBV19; J gene: TRBJ2-1; clone size: many; D gene: NA; CDR3 protein: CASSILVSNEQFF; CDR3 DNA: TGTGCCAGTAGTATATTAGTATCTAATGAGCAGTTCTTC
V gene: TRBV7-2; J gene: TRBJ2-3; clone size: many; D gene: NA; CDR3 protein: CASRDSADTQYF; CDR3 DNA: TGTGCCAGCAGGGACAGCGCAGATACGCAGTATTTT
V gene: TRBV7-3; J gene: TRBJ2-1; clone size: many; D gene: NA; CDR3 protein: CASSFHRDNEQFF; CDR3 DNA: TGTGCCAGCAGCTTCCATCGGGACAATGAGCAGTTCTTC
V gene: TRBV7-8; J gene: TRBJ1-2; clone size: many; D gene: NA; CDR3 protein: CASSLTRVVGSDGYTF; CDR3 DNA: TGTGCCAGCAGCTTAACTCGGGTGGTAGGCTCCGATGGCTACACCTTC
V gene: TRBV20-1; J gene: TRBJ2-2; clone size: many; D gene: NA; CDR3 protein: CSASRSVNTGELFF; CDR3 DNA: TGCAGTGCTAGTAGAAGTGTTAACACCGGGGAGCTGTTTTTT
V gene: TRBV6-2/TRBV6-3; J gene: TRBJ2-7; clone size: many; D gene: NA; CDR3 protein: CASSYTAAYEQYF; CDR3 DNA: TGTGCCAGCAGTTATACTGCAGCCTACGAGCAGTACTTC
V gene: TRBV5-6; J gene: TRBJ2-5; clone size: many; D gene: NA; CDR3 protein: CASSFWEEETQYF; CDR3 DNA: TGTGCCAGCAGCTTTTGGGAGGAGGAGACCCAGTACTTC
V gene: TRBV4-1; J gene: TRBJ1-5; clone size: many; D gene: NA; CDR3 protein: CASSRGTPLGQPQHF; CDR3 DNA: TGTGCCAGCAGCCGAGGGACACCGCTTGGTCAGCCCCAGCATTTT
V gene: TRBV7-2; J gene: TRBJ2-1; clone size: many; D gene: TRBD1; CDR3 protein: CASRRQGSYNEQFF; CDR3 DNA: TGTGCCAGCAGACGACAGGGAAGCTACAATGAGCAGTTCTTC
V gene: TRBV6-2/TRBV6-3; J gene: TRBJ2-1; clone size: many; D gene: NA; CDR3 protein: CASRGYPGSSYNEQFF; CDR3 DNA: TGTGCCAGCAGAGGGTATCCGGGGTCCTCCTACAATGAGCAGTTCTTC
V gene: TRBV28; J gene: TRBJ2-2; clone size: many; D gene: NA; CDR3 protein: CASSLSPGTGELFF; CDR3 DNA: TGTGCCAGCAGTTTATCCCCGGGGACCGGGGAGCTGTTTTTT
V gene: TRBV7-2; J gene: TRBJ1-1; clone size: many; D gene: NA; CDR3 protein: CASSPPTRLWENTEAFF; CDR3 DNA: TGTGCCAGCAGCCCGCCAACGCGACTGTGGGAGAACACTGAAGCTTTCTTT
V gene: TRBV12-3/TRBV12-4; J gene: TRBJ2-1; clone size: many; D gene: TRBD2; CDR3 protein: CASSPHLTSHYNEQFF; CDR3 DNA: TGTGCCAGCAGCCCCCACCTGACTAGCCACTACAATGAGCAGTTCTTC
V gene: TRBV28; J gene: TRBJ2-7; clone size: many; D gene: NA; CDR3 protein: CASRPPAMAHEQYF; CDR3 DNA: TGTGCCAGCAGGCCCCCGGCCATGGCCCACGAGCAGTACTTC
V gene: TRBV5-4; J gene: TRBJ2-3; clone size: many; D gene: TRBD2; CDR3 protein: CASSSERGASGGTQYF; CDR3 DNA: TGTGCCAGCAGCTCTGAAAGAGGCGCTAGCGGGGGTACGCAGTATTTT